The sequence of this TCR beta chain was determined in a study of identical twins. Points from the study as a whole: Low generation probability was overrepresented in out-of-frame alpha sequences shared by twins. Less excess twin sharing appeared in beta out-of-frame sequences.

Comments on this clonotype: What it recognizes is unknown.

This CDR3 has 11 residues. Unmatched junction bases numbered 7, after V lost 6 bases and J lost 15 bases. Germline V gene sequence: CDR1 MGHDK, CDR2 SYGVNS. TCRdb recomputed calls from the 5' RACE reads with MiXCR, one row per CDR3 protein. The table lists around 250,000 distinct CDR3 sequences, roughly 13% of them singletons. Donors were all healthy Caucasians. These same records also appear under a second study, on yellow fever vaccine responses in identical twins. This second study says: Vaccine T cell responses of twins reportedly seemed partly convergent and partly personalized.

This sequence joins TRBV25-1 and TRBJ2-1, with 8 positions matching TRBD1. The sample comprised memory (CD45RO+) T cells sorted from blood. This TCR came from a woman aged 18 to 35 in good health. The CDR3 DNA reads TGTGCCAGCAGCGAACAGGGGGTCGGGTTCTTC. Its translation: CASSEQGVGFF.